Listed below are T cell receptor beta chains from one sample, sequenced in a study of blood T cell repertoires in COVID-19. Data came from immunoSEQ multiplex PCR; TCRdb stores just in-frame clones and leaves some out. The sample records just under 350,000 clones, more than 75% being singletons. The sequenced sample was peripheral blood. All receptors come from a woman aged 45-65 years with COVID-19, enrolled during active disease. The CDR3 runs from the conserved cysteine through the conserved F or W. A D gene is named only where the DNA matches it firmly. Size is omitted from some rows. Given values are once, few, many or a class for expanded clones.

CASSPLQQGKEFF	TGTGCCAGCAGTCCGCTGCAACAGGGGAAGGAGTTCTTC	TRBJ2-1	TRBV12-3/TRBV12-4	once	13	TRBD1
CASSQHRGRVRVLHEQYF	TGTGCCAGCAGTCAACACAGGGGGCGCGTTAGGGTTTTGCACGAGCAGTACTTC	TRBJ2-7	TRBV6-6	.	18	TRBD1
CASSPKGLAGGTYF	TGTGCCAGCAGCCCAAAGGGACTAGCGGGGGGAACGTACTTC	TRBJ2-5	TRBV13	.	14	TRBD2
CASSLVLAGAKNIQYF	TGTGCCAGCAGCTTGGTGCTAGCGGGAGCCAAAAACATTCAGTACTTC	TRBJ2-4	TRBV5-6	.	16	TRBD2
CASSFGQGLQETQYF	TGTGCCAGTAGCTTCGGACAGGGACTGCAGGAGACCCAGTACTTC	TRBJ2-5	TRBV19	.	15	TRBD1
CASSVLDRGPGELFF	TGTGCCAGCAGCGTTCTGGACAGGGGACCCGGGGAGCTGTTTTTT	TRBJ2-2	TRBV9	few	15	TRBD1
CASSQRAGADNEQFF	TGCGCCAGCAGCCAAAGGGCGGGAGCCGACAATGAGCAGTTCTTC	TRBJ2-1	TRBV4-3	.	15	TRBD2
CASTWTASSGANVLTF	TGTGCCAGCACTTGGACAGCGAGCTCTGGGGCCAACGTCCTGACTTTC	TRBJ2-6	TRBV6-6	.	16	.
CASRTDRGAYNEQFF	TGTGCCAGCAGAACAGACAGGGGGGCCTACAATGAGCAGTTCTTC	TRBJ2-1	TRBV6-5	.	15	TRBD1
CASSEGQWAGNEQFF	TGTGCCAGCAGTGAGGGACAGTGGGCTGGCAATGAGCAGTTCTTC	TRBJ2-1	TRBV25-1	few	15	TRBD1
CASSPGTGGKSDGYTF	TGCGCCAGCAGTCCCGGGACAGGGGGCAAGAGCGATGGCTACACCTTC	TRBJ1-2	TRBV5-1	.	16	TRBD1
CASSPHKNTEAFF	TGTGCCAGCAGCCCCCACAAGAACACTGAAGCTTTCTTT	TRBJ1-1	TRBV5-8	.	13	.
CAISPSSGSGHEQYF	TGTGCCATCAGCCCCTCTAGCGGGAGTGGCCACGAGCAGTACTTC	TRBJ2-7	TRBV10-3	.	15	TRBD2
CASSGPIHYGYTF	TGTGCCAGTAGTGGCCCAATTCACTATGGCTACACCTTC	TRBJ1-2	TRBV19	.	13	.
CASSLLTGGLNTEAFF	TGTGCCAGCAGCTTGTTAACAGGGGGCTTGAACACTGAAGCTTTCTTT	TRBJ1-1	TRBV5-4	.	16	TRBD1
CASSIWREPPKNIQYF	TGTGCCAGTAGTATTTGGCGGGAGCCCCCCAAAAACATTCAGTACTTC	TRBJ2-4	TRBV19	.	16	TRBD2
CAWTVGGFEQYF	TGTGCCTGGACCGTGGGGGGGTTCGAGCAGTACTTC	TRBJ2-7	TRBV30	.	12	TRBD2
CASSQGVYETGTLNYGYTF	TGTGCCAGCAGCCAAGGGGTTTACGAGACAGGGACCCTAAACTATGGCTACACCTTC	TRBJ1-2	TRBV4-2	.	19	TRBD1
CASSTGGGQTGELFF	TGTGCCAGCAGCACTGGTGGAGGGCAAACCGGGGAGCTGTTTTTT	TRBJ2-2	TRBV7-9	.	15	.
CASSQGPGQRTYEQYF	TGCGCCAGCAGCCAAGGCCCGGGACAGCGAACCTACGAGCAGTACTTC	TRBJ2-7	TRBV4-3	.	16	TRBD1
CASRSRGGSPLHF	TGTGCCAGCAGGTCGCGAGGAGGGTCACCCCTCCACTTT	TRBJ1-6	TRBV6-5	few	13	.
CASSQEMGQWGTEAFF	TGTGCCAGCAGCCAAGAAATGGGACAGTGGGGGACTGAAGCTTTCTTT	TRBJ1-1	TRBV4-2	.	16	TRBD1
CASSIPEWLTSNTGELFF	TGTGCCAGTAGCATCCCAGAATGGTTAACATCGAACACCGGGGAGCTGTTTTTT	TRBJ2-2	TRBV19	few	18	.
CASSLGGSSTDTQYF	TGCGCCAGCAGCTTGGGCGGTTCTAGCACAGATACGCAGTATTTT	TRBJ2-3	TRBV5-1	once	15	.
CASSLDGLAGYNEQFF	TGTGCCAGCAGCTTGGACGGACTAGCGGGGTACAATGAGCAGTTCTTC	TRBJ2-1	TRBV5-4	.	16	TRBD2
CATSALLKGSYEQYF	TGTGCCACCAGCGCATTGTTAAAGGGGTCGTATGAGCAGTACTTC	TRBJ2-7	TRBV15	.	15	.
CATSRAGYLNEQFF	TGTGCCACCTCACGGGCAGGGTATCTCAATGAGCAGTTCTTC	TRBJ2-1	TRBV6-5	.	14	.
CASSYRVIQPQHF	TGTGCCAGCAGTTATCGGGTTATTCAGCCCCAGCATTTT	TRBJ1-5	TRBV12-3/TRBV12-4	.	13	.
CASSVGVAYTGELFF	TGTGCCAGCAGCGTAGGTGTGGCCTACACCGGGGAGCTGTTTTTT	TRBJ2-2	TRBV9	few	15	.
CANPRRALSTDTQYF	TGTGCTAACCCCAGGAGGGCCCTCAGCACAGATACGCAGTATTTT	TRBJ2-3	TRBV12-5	.	15	.
CASSSGGHQYQETQYF	TGTGCCAGCAGCTCGGGGGGTCACCAGTACCAAGAGACCCAGTACTTC	TRBJ2-5	TRBV5-4	.	16	TRBD2
CASSLIGYTEAFF	TGTGCCAGCAGTTTGATCGGTTACACTGAAGCTTTCTTT	TRBJ1-1	TRBV2	.	13	.
CASIPGNSGKLFF	TGTGCCAGCATCCCCGGTAACTCCGGAAAACTGTTTTTT	TRBJ1-4	TRBV2	once	13	.
CATKEAGGNTIYF	TGTGCCACTAAGGAGGCAGGTGGAAACACCATATATTTT	TRBJ1-3	TRBV18	.	13	.
CASSFRQSSNQPQHF	TGTGCCAGCAGCTTTAGACAGAGTAGCAATCAGCCCCAGCATTTT	TRBJ1-5	TRBV7-2	.	15	.
CASSVDPGSQETQYF	TGTGCCAGCAGCGTAGACCCTGGCAGCCAAGAGACCCAGTACTTC	TRBJ2-5	TRBV9	.	15	.
CASSQQGTPGLAGGLTDTQYF	TGTGCCAGCAGCCAGCAGGGTACCCCGGGACTAGCGGGAGGTCTCACAGATACGCAGTATTTT	TRBJ2-3	TRBV14	.	21	TRBD2
CASSLGLAIDTQYF	TGTGCCAGCAGCTTAGGTCTAGCGATAGATACGCAGTATTTT	TRBJ2-3	TRBV11-2	.	14	.
CAWSPVALAGFLEQYF	TGTGCCTGGAGCCCCGTAGCCCTAGCGGGATTTCTTGAGCAGTACTTC	TRBJ2-7	TRBV30	.	16	TRBD2
CASNYWTSGRTSTDTQYF	TGTGCCAGCAATTATTGGACTAGCGGGAGGACTAGCACAGATACGCAGTATTTT	TRBJ2-3	TRBV2	.	18	TRBD2
CASSEPGTGAGELFF	TGTGCCAGCAGTGAGCCCGGGACAGGGGCCGGGGAGCTGTTTTTT	TRBJ2-2	TRBV25-1	many	15	TRBD1
CASSRAQGAREEKLFF	TGTGCCAGCAGCCGCGCACAGGGGGCAAGGGAGGAAAAACTGTTTTTT	TRBJ1-4	TRBV5-5	.	16	TRBD1
CASSLQGDRTGELFF	TGCGCCAGCAGCTTGCAGGGGGATCGAACCGGGGAGCTGTTTTTT	TRBJ2-2	TRBV5-1	.	15	TRBD1
CSVERTSGSQGTQYF	TGCAGCGTTGAGAGAACTAGCGGGAGCCAAGGGACCCAGTACTTC	TRBJ2-5	TRBV29-1	.	15	TRBD2
CASSVAMDSTYEQYF	TGTGCCAGCAGCGTAGCAATGGACAGCACCTACGAGCAGTACTTC	TRBJ2-7	TRBV9	once	15	.
CASSTLSQPQHF	TGTGCCAGCAGCACCTTGAGTCAGCCCCAGCATTTT	TRBJ1-5	TRBV12-3/TRBV12-4	.	12	.
CASSPDRNYGYTF	TGTGCCAGCAGCCCGGACAGAAACTATGGCTACACCTTC	TRBJ1-2	TRBV5-4	.	13	.
CASSSSPGQERSGNTIYF	TGTGCCAGTAGTAGTTCGCCGGGACAGGAGCGCTCTGGAAACACCATATATTTT	TRBJ1-3	TRBV19	.	18	TRBD1
CASKRQHHEKLFF	TGTGCCAGCAAGCGACAGCACCATGAAAAACTGTTTTTT	TRBJ1-4	TRBV6-6	.	13	.